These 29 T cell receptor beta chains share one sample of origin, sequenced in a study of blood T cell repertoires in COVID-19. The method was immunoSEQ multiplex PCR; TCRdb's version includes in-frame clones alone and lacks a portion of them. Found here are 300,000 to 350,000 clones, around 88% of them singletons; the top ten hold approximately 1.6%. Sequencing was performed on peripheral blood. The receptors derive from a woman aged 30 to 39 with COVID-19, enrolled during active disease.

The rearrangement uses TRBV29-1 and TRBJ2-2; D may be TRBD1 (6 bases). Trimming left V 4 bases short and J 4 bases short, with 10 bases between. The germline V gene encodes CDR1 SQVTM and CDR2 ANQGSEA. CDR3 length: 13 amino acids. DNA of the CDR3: TGCAGCGTTGTAGGGGGACCCACCGGGGAGCTGTTTTTT. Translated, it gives CSVVGGPTGELFF.

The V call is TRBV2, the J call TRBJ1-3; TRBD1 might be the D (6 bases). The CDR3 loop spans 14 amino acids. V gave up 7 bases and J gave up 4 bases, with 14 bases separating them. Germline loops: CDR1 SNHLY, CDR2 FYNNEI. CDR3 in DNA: TGTGCCAGCAATCAGGGGTTTTCAGGAAACACCATATATTTT. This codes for CASNQGFSGNTIYF. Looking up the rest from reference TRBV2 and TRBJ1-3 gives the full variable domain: EPEVTQTPSHQVTQMGQEVILRCVPISNHLYFYWYRQILGQKVEFLVSFYNNEISEKSEIFDDQFSVERPDGSNFTLKIRSTKLEDSAMYFCASNQGFSGNTIYFGEGSWLTVV.

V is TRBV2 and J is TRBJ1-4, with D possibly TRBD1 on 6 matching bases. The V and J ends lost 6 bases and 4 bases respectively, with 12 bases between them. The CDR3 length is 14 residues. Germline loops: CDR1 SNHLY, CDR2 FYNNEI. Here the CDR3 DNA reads TGTGCCAGCAGCCCGGACAGAATTAATGAAAAACTGTTTTTT. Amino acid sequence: CASSPDRINEKLFF. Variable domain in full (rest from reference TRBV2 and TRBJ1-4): EPEVTQTPSHQVTQMGQEVILRCVPISNHLYFYWYRQILGQKVEFLVSFYNNEISEKSEIFDDQFSVERPDGSNFTLKIRSTKLEDSAMYFCASSPDRINEKLFFGSGTQLSVL.

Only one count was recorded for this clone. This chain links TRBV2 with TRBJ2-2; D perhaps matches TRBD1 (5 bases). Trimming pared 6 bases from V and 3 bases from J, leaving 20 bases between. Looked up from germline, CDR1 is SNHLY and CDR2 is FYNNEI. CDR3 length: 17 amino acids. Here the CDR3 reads CASRLQSLQGYTGELFF. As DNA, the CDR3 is TGTGCCAGCAGGCTCCAAAGCCTCCAGGGCTACACCGGGGAGCTGTTTTTT.

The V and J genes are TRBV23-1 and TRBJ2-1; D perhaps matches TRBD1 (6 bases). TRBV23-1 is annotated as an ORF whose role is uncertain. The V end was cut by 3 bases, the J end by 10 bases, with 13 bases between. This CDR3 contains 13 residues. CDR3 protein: CASSHSGQGEQFF. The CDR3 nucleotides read TGCGCCAGCAGTCATTCCGGGCAGGGGGAGCAGTTCTTC.

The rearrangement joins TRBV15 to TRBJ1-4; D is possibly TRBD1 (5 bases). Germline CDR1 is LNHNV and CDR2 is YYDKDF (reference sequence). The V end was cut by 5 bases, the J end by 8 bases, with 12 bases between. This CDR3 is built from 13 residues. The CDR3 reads CATSWQGNEKLFF. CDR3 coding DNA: TGTGCCACCAGCTGGCAGGGTAACGAAAAACTGTTTTTT.

CDR3 nucleotides: TGTGCCAGCTGGGGAGGGGACACTGAAGCTTTCTTT. Translating gives CASWGGDTEAFF. The chain joins TRBV3-1 (or the pseudogene TRBV3-2) to TRBJ1-1; maybe TRBD1 (5 bases). The germline CDR1 and CDR2 sequences are LGHDT and YNNKEL (reference sequence). V was shortened by 8 bases and J by 3 bases, with 10 bases between the two germline ends. The CDR3 runs to 12 residues.

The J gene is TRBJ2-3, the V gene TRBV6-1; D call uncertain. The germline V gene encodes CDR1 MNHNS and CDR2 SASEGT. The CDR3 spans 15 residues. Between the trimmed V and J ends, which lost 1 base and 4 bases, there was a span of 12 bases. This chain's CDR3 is CASSEGSAGADTQYF. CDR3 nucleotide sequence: TGTGCCAGCAGTGAAGGCTCGGCTGGAGCAGATACGCAGTATTTT.

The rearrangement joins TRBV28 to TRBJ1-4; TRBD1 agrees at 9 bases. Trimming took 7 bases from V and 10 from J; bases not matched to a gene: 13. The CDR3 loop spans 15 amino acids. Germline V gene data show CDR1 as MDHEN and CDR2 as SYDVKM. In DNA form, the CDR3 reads TGTGCCAGCACGGAACCTGGGACAGGGAAAAGAAAACTGTTTTTT. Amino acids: CASTEPGTGKRKLFF.

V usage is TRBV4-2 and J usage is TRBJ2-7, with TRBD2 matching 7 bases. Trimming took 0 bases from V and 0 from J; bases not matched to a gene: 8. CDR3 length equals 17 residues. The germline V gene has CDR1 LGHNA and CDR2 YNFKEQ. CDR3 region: CASSQDRGAGSSYEQYF. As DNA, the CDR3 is TGTGCCAGCAGCCAAGATCGGGGAGCGGGGAGCTCCTACGAGCAGTACTTC.

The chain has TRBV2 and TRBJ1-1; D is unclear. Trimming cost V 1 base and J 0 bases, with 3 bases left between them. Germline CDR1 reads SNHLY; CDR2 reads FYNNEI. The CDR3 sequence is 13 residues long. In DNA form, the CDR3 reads TGTGCCAGCAGTGAAGATATGAACACTGAAGCTTTCTTT. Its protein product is CASSEDMNTEAFF.

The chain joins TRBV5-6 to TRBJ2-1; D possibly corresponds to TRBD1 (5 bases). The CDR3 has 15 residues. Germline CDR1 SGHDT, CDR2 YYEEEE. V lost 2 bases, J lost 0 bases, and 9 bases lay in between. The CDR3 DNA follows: TGTGCCAGCAGCTTAGGGGATCGCTCCTACAATGAGCAGTTCTTC. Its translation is CASSLGDRSYNEQFF.

CDR3 residues: CASSLGVYGYTF. CDR3 nucleotide sequence: TGTGCCAGCAGCTTAGGAGTCTATGGCTACACCTTC. V is TRBV7-9 and J is TRBJ1-2; no clear D. The V end lost 1 base, the J end lost 4 bases, and 4 bases lay between the germline ends. CDR3 size: 12 residues. Per the germline V gene, CDR1 is SEHNR and CDR2 is FQNEAQ (reference sequence).

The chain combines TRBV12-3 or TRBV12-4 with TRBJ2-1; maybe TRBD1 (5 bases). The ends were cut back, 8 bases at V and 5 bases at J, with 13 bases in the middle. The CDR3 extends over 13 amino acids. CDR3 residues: CASGPGQNNEQFF. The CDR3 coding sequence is TGTGCCAGCGGGCCAGGGCAGAACAATGAGCAGTTCTTC.

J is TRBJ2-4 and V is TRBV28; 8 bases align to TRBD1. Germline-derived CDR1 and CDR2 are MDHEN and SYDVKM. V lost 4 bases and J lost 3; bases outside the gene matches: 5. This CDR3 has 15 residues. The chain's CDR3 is CASSSEQGVKNIQYF. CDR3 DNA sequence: TGTGCCAGCAGTTCCGAACAGGGGGTCAAAAACATTCAGTACTTC.

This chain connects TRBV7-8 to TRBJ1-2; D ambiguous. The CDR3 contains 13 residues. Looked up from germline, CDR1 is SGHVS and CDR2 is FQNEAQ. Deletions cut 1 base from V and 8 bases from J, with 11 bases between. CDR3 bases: TGTGCCAGCAGCTTAGGCCCGGGTTTGGGCTACACCTTC. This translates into CASSLGPGLGYTF.

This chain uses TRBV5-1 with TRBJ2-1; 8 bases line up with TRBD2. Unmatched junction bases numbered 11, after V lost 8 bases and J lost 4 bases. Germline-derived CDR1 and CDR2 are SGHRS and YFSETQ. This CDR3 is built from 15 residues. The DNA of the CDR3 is TGCGCCAGTGCCCCCGACGGGGGGGGATACAATGAGCAGTTCTTC. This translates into CASAPDGGGYNEQFF.

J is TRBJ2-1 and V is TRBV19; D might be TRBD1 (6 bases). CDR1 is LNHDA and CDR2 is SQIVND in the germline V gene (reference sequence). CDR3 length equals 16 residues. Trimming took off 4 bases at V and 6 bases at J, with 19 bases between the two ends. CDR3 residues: CASSNRDTLWFNEQFF. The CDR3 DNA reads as TGTGCCAGTAGTAACCGGGACACCCTTTGGTTCAATGAGCAGTTCTTC.

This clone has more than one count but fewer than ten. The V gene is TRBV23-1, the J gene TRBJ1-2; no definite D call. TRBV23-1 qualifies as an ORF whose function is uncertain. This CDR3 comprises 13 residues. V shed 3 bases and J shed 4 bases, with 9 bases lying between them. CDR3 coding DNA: TGCGCCAGCAGTCAGGCCTCGTGCTATGGCTACACCTTC. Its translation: CASSQASCYGYTF.

CDR3 loop: CASSLAGENIQYF. CDR3 coding DNA: TGTGCCAGCTCACTCGCAGGGGAAAACATTCAGTACTTC. The chain carries TRBV18 and TRBJ2-4; D possibly corresponds to TRBD1 (6 bases). CDR3 length: 13 amino acids. The germline V gene encodes CDR1 KGHSH and CDR2 LQKENI. V was shortened by 4 bases and J by 5 bases, with 9 bases between the two germline ends.

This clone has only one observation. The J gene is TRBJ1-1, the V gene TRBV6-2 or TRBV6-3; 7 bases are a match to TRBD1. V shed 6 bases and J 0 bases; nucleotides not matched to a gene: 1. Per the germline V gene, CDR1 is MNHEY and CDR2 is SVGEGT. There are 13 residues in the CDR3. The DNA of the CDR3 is TGTGCCAGCAGCAGGGGGATGAACACTGAAGCTTTCTTT. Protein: CASSRGMNTEAFF.

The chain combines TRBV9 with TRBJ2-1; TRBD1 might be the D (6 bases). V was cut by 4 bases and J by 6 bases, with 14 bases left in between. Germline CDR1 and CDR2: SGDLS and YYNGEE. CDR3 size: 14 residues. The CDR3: CASSPQGPTNEQFF. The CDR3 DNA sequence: TGTGCCAGCAGCCCCCAGGGGCCCACCAATGAGCAGTTCTTC.

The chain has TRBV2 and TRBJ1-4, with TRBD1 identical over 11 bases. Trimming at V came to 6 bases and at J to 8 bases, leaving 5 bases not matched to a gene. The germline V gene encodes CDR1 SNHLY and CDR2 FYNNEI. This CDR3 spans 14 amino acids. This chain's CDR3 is CASSRTGGEEKLFF. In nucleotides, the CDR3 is TGTGCCAGCAGCCGGACAGGGGGCGAGGAAAAACTGTTTTTT.

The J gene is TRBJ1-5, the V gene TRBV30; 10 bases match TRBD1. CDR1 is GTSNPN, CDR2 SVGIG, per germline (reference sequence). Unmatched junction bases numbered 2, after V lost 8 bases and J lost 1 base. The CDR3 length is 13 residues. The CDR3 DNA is TGTGCCGGGGGACAGGGGAGCAATCAGCCCCAGCATTTT. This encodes CAGGQGSNQPQHF.

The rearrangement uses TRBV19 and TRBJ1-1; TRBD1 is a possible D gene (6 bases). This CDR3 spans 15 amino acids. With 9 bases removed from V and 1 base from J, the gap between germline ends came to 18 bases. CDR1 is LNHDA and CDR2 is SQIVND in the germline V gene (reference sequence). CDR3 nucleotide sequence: TGTGCCAGCGCTCCGGGGGGGGCGCGGAACACTGAAGCTTTCTTT. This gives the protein CASAPGGARNTEAFF.

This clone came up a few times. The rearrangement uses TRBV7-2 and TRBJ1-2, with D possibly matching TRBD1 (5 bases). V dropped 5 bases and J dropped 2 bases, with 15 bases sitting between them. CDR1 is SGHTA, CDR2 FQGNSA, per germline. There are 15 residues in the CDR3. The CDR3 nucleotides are TGTGCCAGCAGCCCGCAACAGGTGCAGAACTATGGCTACACCTTC. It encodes CASSPQQVQNYGYTF. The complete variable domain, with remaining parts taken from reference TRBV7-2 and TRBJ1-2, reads GAGVSQSPSNKVTEKGKDVELRCDPISGHTALYWYRQSLGQGLEFLIYFQGNSAPDKSGLPSDRFSAERTGGSVSTLTIQRTQQEDSAVYLCASSPQQVQNYGYTFGSGTRLTVV.

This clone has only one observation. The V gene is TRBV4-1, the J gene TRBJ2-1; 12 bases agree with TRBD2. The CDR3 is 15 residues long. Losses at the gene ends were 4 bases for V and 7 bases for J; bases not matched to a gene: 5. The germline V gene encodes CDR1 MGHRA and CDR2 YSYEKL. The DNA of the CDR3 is TGCGCCAGCAGCCCGATAGGACTAGCGGGGAATGAGCAGTTCTTC. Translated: CASSPIGLAGNEQFF.

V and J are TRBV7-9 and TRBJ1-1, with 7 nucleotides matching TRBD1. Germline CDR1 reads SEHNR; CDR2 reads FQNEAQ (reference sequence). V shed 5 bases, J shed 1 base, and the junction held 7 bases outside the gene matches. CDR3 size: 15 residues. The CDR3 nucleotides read TGTGCCAGCAGCCCAGGACAGGATTCGAACACTGAAGCTTTCTTT. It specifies CASSPGQDSNTEAFF.

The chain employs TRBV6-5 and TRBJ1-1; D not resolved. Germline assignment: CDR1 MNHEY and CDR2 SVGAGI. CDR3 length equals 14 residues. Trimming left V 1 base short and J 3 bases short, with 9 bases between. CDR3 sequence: CASSYFGSHTEAFF. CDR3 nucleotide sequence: TGTGCCAGCAGTTACTTCGGGTCCCACACTGAAGCTTTCTTT.